One and the same sample provided the 8 T cell receptor beta chains below, sequenced in a study of blood T cell repertoires in COVID-19. The protocol was immunoSEQ multiplex PCR, while the TCRdb copy is restricted to in-frame clones and leaves out a portion. The table records 95,000 to 150,000 clones, around 88% of them present only once. Sequencing used peripheral blood. These receptors came from a woman aged 45-65 years with active or convalescent COVID-19.

The rearrangement uses TRBV4-3 and TRBJ1-1; 10 bases are shared with TRBD1. V lost 4 bases and J lost 3; bases outside the gene matches: 5. CDR1 and CDR2 (germline): LGHNA, YSLEER. The CDR3 consists of 15 residues. This chain's CDR3 is CASSLEDRGDTEAFF. Written as DNA, the CDR3 is TGCGCCAGCAGCCTCGAGGACAGGGGGGACACTGAAGCTTTCTTT.

In this sample, this clone turned up a few times. The chain employs TRBV6-2 or TRBV6-3 and TRBJ1-5; D unclear. Germline lookup yields CDR1 MNHEY and CDR2 SVGEGT. The CDR3 covers 12 residues. V lost 2 bases to trimming and J lost 7 bases, with 6 bases between them. The CDR3 region has the DNA TGTGCCAGCAGTTACGCGGCCCAGCCCCAGCATTTT. Protein sequence: CASSYAAQPQHF.

The V call is TRBV10-3, the J call TRBJ2-3; D is possibly TRBD1 (6 bases). The germline V and J ends were trimmed by 6 bases and 6 bases, with 16 bases remaining between them. The CDR3 contains 14 residues. Germline assignment: CDR1 ENHRY and CDR2 SYGVKD. CDR3 DNA: TGTGCCATCAGCCGGACAGAAGTTACCGATACGCAGTATTTT. Translation gives CAISRTEVTDTQYF.

The rearrangement uses TRBV9 and TRBJ2-1; 7 positions match TRBD2. The CDR3 contains 19 residues. The J segment lost 6 bases and the V segment lost 0 bases, leaving 18 bases of the junction unmatched. Per germline, CDR1 SGDLS and CDR2 YYNGEE. The CDR3 loop reads CASSVGPQYPSGIGNEQFF. CDR3 nucleotides: TGTGCCAGCAGCGTAGGCCCCCAGTATCCCAGCGGGATCGGCAATGAGCAGTTCTTC.

This clone was counted once. The chain recombines TRBV30 with TRBJ1-2; 7 positions match TRBD1. This CDR3 spans 16 amino acids. Germline V gives CDR1 GTSNPN, CDR2 SVGIG (reference sequence). After removal of 0 bases from V and 5 bases from J, the junction contained 12 bases not matched to a gene. The CDR3 reads CAWSVEAGGLRYGYTF. As DNA, the CDR3 is TGTGCCTGGAGTGTAGAGGCAGGGGGTTTGAGATATGGCTACACCTTC. The full variable domain, in which reference TRBV30 and TRBJ1-2 provide the parts outside the CDR3, is SQTIHQWPATLVQPVGSPLSLECTVEGTSNPNLYWYRQAAGRGLQLLFYSVGIGQISSEVPQNLSASRPQDRQFILSSKKLLLSDSGFYLCAWSVEAGGLRYGYTFGSGTRLTVV.

J is TRBJ1-1 and V is TRBV25-1, with a possible D match to TRBD1 (5 bases). V dropped 10 bases and J dropped 0 bases, with 18 bases sitting between them. CDR3 size: 15 residues. Germline V gene data show CDR1 as MGHDK and CDR2 as SYGVNS. The CDR3, as DNA: TGTGCCACCGGGGGTCGTGGGGAACTGAACACTGAAGCTTTCTTT. Translating gives CATGGRGELNTEAFF.

The chain employs TRBV3-1 (or the pseudogene TRBV3-2) and TRBJ2-6; TRBD1 is a possible D gene (5 bases). The CDR3 runs 16 residues. V gave up 11 bases and J gave up 0 bases, with 17 bases separating them. Per germline, CDR1 LGHDT and CDR2 YNNKEL (reference sequence). The CDR3 region has the DNA TGTGCCTCTTCTCGGGCAGGGATCTCTGGGGCCAACGTCCTGACTTTC. Amino acids: CASSRAGISGANVLTF.

This CDR3 reads CATSRDGAYEQYF. DNA for the CDR3: TGTGCCACCAGCAGAGACGGGGCCTACGAGCAGTACTTC. This chain links TRBV15 with TRBJ2-7, with a weak D call TRBD2 (5 bases). CDR1 LNHNV and CDR2 YYDKDF come from the germline V gene (reference sequence). Trimming pared 0 bases from V and 2 bases from J, leaving 5 bases between. CDR3 length: 13 residues.